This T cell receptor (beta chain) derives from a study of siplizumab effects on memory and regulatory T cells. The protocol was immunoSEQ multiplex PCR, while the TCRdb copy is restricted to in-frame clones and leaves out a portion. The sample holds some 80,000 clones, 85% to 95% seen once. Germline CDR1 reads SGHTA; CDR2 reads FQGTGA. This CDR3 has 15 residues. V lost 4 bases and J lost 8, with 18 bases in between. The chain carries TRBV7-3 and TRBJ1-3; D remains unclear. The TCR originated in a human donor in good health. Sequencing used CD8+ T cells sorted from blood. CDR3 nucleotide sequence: TGTGCCAGCAGCTCTTCTGGTTCGTCCGGAGACACCATATATTTT. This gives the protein CASSSSGSSGDTIYF.